Sequencing of this T cell receptor (beta chain) was carried out in a study of T cell responses to AZD1222 COVID-19 vaccine (dated by TCRdb to about 2021). Some background on the complete study: AZD1222 recipients given second doses at about 4 weeks or at about 12 weeks were pooled, since spike-specific TCR depth and breadth were not found to differ between the two schedules. Trial participants were enrolled by age into 18-55, 56-69 and 70-plus year subgroups, with about 150, 28 and 57 TCR-sequenced participants respectively. TCR sequencing was performed for 230 to 250 trial participants, of whom about 210 were given two doses of AZD1222 and around 25 were given two doses of MenACWY control vaccine. General findings and caveats noted by the study authors: A significant rise in spike-specific TCR breadth and depth was observed after two AZD1222 doses relative to day 0 and relative to MenACWY recipients. Because no day 14 peak-response samples were available, the repertoires could be characterized only after the peak T cell response. Reportedly, almost half of the unique spike-specific TCRs recognized epitopes lying outside the regions that are mutated in the B.1.351 and B.1.1.7 variants. Conclusions about previously exposed vaccinees are limited because only a handful of AZD1222 recipients were SARS-CoV-2 seropositive at baseline. The whole spike protein was spanned by vaccine-associated CD4 TCRs, and dominant responses were seen in regions 160-218 and 743-854. The 56-69-year group was small, and its depth increase did not reach significance, likely because of low power. Participants were mostly white British, with more females than males. The authors suggested clonal diversity may have been underestimated.

The CDR3 starts with the cysteine, ends with the phenylalanine, and has 18 residues. The retained sequence is limited to the CDR3, 54 bases, with the frame set at the first base. V lost 3 bases and J lost 1 base, and the count of bases not matched to a germline gene is 13. CDR1 MGHRA and CDR2 YSYEKL are derived from the germline V gene. Taken with the paper, the label for time point translates to: baseline before first vaccination. Vaccinee samples were obtained from the UK trials COV001 and COV002, which included a single-blind randomized controlled phase 2/3 trial of AZD1222 (ChAdOx1 nCoV-19) in healthy adults. Trial participant PBMC samples were collected at day 0 and day 28 after the second dose for TCRbeta chain sequencing. The CDR3 regions of human TCRbeta chains were subjected to immunosequencing. Turning to the authors' computational methods: Repertoire TCRs were checked for matches against a reference library of SARS-CoV-2-specific TCRs that had been generated using the MIRA antigen-specificity platform. Breadth meant the fraction of unique TCRs that were SARS-CoV-2-associated, whereas depth meant the fraction of total T cells that were SARS-CoV-2-associated. Using the MIRA data, each spike-specific TCR was assigned both to the spike region to which the TCR was reactive and to a CD4 or CD8 class. Log10-transformed breadth and depth values were compared by one-way ANOVA with Sidak's multiple comparisons tests. In TCRdb, the immuneACCESS table is reduced to in-frame sequences with V and J assigned. These tables do not hold every clone; where another copy was compared, an unresolved V gene accounts for under half, and the others remain unexplained. V and J calls and clone size are given by that table; D and trimming were obtained from the DNA. In this sample the table shows fewer than 150,000 clones, roughly nine tenths of which occur a single time. The top ten constitute roughly 3.1% of the sample.

A note on this clone: The antigen it binds to is not known. It has no much larger one-base neighbor in the sample; base qualities were not kept.

The chain was built from TRBV4-1 and TRBJ1-1; 8 middle bases align to TRBD1. This TCR derives from an adult in good health. Sample: peripheral blood, taken on day 0 of AZD1222 vaccination. Read as DNA, the sequence is TGCGCCAGCAGCCACTTCCCGGACAGGGCGGATACGAACACTGAAGCTTTCTTT. Its protein reads: CASSHFPDRADTNTEAFF.